This TCR beta chain was documented in a study of regulatory T cells in long-lasting Graves disease. As for the study in general: The study enrolled newly diagnosed Graves' patients on antithyroid drugs under 3 months.

This CDR3 spans 14 amino acids. Trimming took 7 bases from V and 3 from J; bases not matched to a gene: 10. The germline V gene encodes CDR1 SGHDT and CDR2 YYEEEE. Relying on iRepertoire HTBI primers and Arm-PCR of CDR3 regions, the team built TCR beta libraries. Each CDR3 protein gets one entry after TCRdb re-called the multiplex PCR reads with MiXCR. This table holds about 400,000 distinct CDR3 sequences, over 14% found once. This sample's time point: newly diagnosed GD, antithyroid drugs for less than 3 months. RNA extracted from PBMCs served as the sequencing template. Separately, the same data were catalogued under a study of T cells in Graves' hyperthyroidism and ophthalmopathy. This second study notes: Lactation, pregnancy, other autoimmune disease or uncontrolled infection led to exclusion of patients. Orbital computed tomography, thyroid ultrasound, serum thyroxine and TRAb, and clinical symptoms together informed the diagnoses. The TCR CDR3 first-round RT-PCR relied on the HTBI primer set.

This chain joins TRBV5-6 and TRBJ2-7; 7 bases align to TRBD1. The clonotype comes from a woman aged 40 to 49 with Graves disease. The sample consisted of peripheral blood mononuclear cells (PBMCs), taken at new diagnosis, from a patient treated with antithyroid drugs. CDR3 region: CASSSTGVVYEQYF. CDR3 DNA sequence: TGTGCCAGCTCGTCAACAGGGGTCGTCTACGAGCAGTACTTC. Supplemented by reference TRBV5-6 and TRBJ2-7, the full variable domain reads DAGVTQSPTHLIKTRGQQVTLRCSPKSGHDTVSWYQQALGQGPQFIFQYYEEEERQRGNFPDRFSGHQFPNYSSELNVNALLLGDSALYLCASSSTGVVYEQYFGPGTRLTVT.